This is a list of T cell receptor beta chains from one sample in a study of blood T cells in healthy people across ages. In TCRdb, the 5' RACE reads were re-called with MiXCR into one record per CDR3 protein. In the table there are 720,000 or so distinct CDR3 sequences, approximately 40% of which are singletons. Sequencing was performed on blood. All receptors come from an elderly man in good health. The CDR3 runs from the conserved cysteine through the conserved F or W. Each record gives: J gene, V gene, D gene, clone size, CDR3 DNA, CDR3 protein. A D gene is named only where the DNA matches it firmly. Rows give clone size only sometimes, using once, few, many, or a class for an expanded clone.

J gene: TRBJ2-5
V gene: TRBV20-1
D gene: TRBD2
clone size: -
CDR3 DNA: TGCGGGGGACTAGCCAGCGAGACCCAGTACTTC
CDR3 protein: CGGLASETQYF

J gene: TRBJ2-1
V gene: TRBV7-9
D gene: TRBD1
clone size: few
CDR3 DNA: TGTGCCAGCAGCCCCCAGGGGGTTTCCTACAATGAGCAGTTCTTC
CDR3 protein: CASSPQGVSYNEQFF

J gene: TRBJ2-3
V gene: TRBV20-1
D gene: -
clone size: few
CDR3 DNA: TGCAGTGCTAGTCTCGGGACCTCACAAGGCACAGATACGCAGTATTTT
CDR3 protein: CSASLGTSQGTDTQYF

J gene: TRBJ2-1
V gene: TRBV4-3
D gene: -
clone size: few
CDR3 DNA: TGCGCCAGCAGCCAAGAGAACAGGGCCCCCTACAATGAGCAGTTCTTC
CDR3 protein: CASSQENRAPYNEQFF

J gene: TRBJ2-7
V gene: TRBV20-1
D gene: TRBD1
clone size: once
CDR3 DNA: TGCAGTGCTAGAGATTGGCAGGGGGTAGGGGACGAGCAGTACTTC
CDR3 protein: CSARDWQGVGDEQYF

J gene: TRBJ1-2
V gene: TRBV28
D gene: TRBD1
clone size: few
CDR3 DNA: TGTGCCAGCAGGGACCGACAGGGGGGCTATGGCTACACCTTC
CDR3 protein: CASRDRQGGYGYTF

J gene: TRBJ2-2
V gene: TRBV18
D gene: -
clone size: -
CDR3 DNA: TGTGCCAGCTCACCAGTCCGGGGAGACTCCAGGGAGCTGTTTTTT
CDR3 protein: CASSPVRGDSRELFF

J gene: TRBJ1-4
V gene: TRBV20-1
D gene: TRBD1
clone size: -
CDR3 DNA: TGCAGTGCTATAAGGAACAGGGGCACAACTAATGAAAAACTGTTTTTT
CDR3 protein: CSAIRNRGTTNEKLFF

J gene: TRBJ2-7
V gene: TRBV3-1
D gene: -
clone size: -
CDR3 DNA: TGTGCCAGCAGCCAAGTTTTTGGTCCCTCCTACGAGCAGTACTTC
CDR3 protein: CASSQVFGPSYEQYF

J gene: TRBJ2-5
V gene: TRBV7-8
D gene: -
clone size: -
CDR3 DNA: TGTGCCAGCAGCCGACAGCTCATCCAAGAGACCCAGTACTTC
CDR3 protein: CASSRQLIQETQYF

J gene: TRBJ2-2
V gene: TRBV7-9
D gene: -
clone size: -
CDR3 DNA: TGTGCCAGCAGCTTAAGGGTGAACACCGGGGAGCTGTTTTTT
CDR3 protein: CASSLRVNTGELFF

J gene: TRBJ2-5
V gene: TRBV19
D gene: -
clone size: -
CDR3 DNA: TGTGCCAGTAGTACTTCGGGGCAAGAGACCCAGTACTTC
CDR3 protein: CASSTSGQETQYF

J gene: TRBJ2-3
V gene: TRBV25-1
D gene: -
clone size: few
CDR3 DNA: TGTGCCAGCAGTGAACCCAGCGCCTCGGGCACAGATACGCAGTATTTT
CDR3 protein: CASSEPSASGTDTQYF

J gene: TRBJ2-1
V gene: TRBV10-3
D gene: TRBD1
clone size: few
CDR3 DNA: TGTGCCATCAGCCGGGACAGGGACTACAATGAGCAGTTCTTC
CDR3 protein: CAISRDRDYNEQFF

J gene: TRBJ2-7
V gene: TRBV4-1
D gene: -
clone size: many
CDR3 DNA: TGCGCCAGCAGCCATGACCCGGGACGGACTGCCTACGAGCAGTACTTC
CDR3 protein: CASSHDPGRTAYEQYF

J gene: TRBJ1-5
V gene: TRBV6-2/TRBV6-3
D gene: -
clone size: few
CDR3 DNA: TGTGCCAGCAGATCTACTATTGAGAATCAGCCCCAGCATTTT
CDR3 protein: CASRSTIENQPQHF

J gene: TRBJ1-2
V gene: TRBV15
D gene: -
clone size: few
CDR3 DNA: TGTGCCACCAGCAGAGATTATACGGCAGGGGAGGGCTATGGCTACACCTTC
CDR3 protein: CATSRDYTAGEGYGYTF

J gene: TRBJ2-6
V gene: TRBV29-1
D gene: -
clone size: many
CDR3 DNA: TGCAGCGTTGCCCGACAGGGGGCCAACGTCCTGACTTTC
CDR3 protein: CSVARQGANVLTF

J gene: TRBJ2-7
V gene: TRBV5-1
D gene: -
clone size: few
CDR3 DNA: TGCGCCAGCAGCGTAAACGGGGTTGGCTCCTACGAGCAGTACTTC
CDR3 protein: CASSVNGVGSYEQYF

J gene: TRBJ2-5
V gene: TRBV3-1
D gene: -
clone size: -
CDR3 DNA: TGTGCCAGCAGCCAAAACTTTGGGGGGCTGCAAGAGACCCAGTACTTC
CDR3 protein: CASSQNFGGLQETQYF

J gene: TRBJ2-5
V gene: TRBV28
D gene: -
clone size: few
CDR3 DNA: TGTGCCAGCAGTTTGGGAGTAGGGACTGGTGGCGAGACCCAGTACTTC
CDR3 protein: CASSLGVGTGGETQYF

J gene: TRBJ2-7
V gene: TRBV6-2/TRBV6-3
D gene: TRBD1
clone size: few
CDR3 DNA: TGTGCCAGCAGTTTTGGGACAGGGAAATCCGAGCAGTACTTC
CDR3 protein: CASSFGTGKSEQYF

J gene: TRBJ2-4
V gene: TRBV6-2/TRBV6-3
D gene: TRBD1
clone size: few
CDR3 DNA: TGTGCCAGCAGTTTATCAGGGGGCCGAGAGTACTTC
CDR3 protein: CASSLSGGREYF

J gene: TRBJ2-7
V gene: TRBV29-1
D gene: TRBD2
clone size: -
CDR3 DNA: TGCAGCGTTGGAAATCAAAGGCGGGAGACAGTCTACAATGAGCAGTACTTC
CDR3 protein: CSVGNQRRETVYNEQYF

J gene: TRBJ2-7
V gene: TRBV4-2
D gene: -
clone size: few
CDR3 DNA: TGTGCCAGCAGCCAAGATTCCTGGGAGTACTTC
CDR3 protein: CASSQDSWEYF

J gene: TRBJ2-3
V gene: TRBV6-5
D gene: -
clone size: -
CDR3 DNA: TGTGCCAGCAGTTACTCGACGGGGGTGGCCGCAGACACAGATACGCAGTATTTT
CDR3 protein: CASSYSTGVAADTDTQYF

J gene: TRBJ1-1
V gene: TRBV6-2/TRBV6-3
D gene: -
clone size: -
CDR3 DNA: TGTGCCAGCAGGCCCCCAGGGGCGCGTTATTCTGAAGCTTTCTTT
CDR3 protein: CASRPPGARYSEAFF

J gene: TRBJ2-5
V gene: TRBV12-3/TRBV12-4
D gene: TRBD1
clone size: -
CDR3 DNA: TGTGCCAGCATACGGACAGGCCAAGAGACCCAGTACTTC
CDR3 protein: CASIRTGQETQYF

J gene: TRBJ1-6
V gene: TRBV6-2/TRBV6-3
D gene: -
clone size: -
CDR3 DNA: TGTGCCAGCAGTTACCTGGACAGCTATAATTCACCCCTCCACTTT
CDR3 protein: CASSYLDSYNSPLHF

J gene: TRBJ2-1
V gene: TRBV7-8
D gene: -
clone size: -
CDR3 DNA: TGTGCCAGCACCCCATTGAGGGCGGCTAGAGAATACAATGAGCAGTTCTTC
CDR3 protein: CASTPLRAAREYNEQFF

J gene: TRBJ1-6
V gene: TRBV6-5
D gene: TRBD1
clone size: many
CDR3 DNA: TGTGCCAGCAGTAAGGGACAGGGGTGGTCACCCCTCCACTTT
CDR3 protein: CASSKGQGWSPLHF

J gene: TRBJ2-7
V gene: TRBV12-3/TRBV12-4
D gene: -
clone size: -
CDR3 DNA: TGTGCCAGCAGTTTGCTCCGGGGCGAGCAGTACTTC
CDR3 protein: CASSLLRGEQYF

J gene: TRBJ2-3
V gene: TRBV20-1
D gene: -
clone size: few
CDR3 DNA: TGCAGTGCTGCCCGAACCTTCACAGATACGCAGTATTTT
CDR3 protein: CSAARTFTDTQYF

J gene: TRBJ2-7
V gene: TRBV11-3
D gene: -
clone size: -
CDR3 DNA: TGTGCCAGCATCCCAAGACTTGGGCCCTACGAGCAGTACTTC
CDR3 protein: CASIPRLGPYEQYF

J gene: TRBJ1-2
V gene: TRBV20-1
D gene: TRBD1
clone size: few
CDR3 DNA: TGCAGTGCTTGGGACAGGGGGGGTTATGGCTACACCTTC
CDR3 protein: CSAWDRGGYGYTF

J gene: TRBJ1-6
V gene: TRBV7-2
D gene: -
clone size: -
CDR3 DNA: TGTGTCAGCAGCCTGCGTGGACAGAATATTGGGGACTCCTATAATTCACCCCTCCACTTT
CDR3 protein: CVSSLRGQNIGDSYNSPLHF

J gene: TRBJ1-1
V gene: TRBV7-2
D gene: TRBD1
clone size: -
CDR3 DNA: TGTGCCAGCAGCTTATCCATCGACAGGGCGAACACTGAAGCTTTCTTT
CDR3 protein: CASSLSIDRANTEAFF

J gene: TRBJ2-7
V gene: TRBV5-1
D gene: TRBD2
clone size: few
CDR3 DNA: TGCGCCAGCAGCTTGGCCGGGCGGGAGTATGAGCAGTACTTC
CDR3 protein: CASSLAGREYEQYF

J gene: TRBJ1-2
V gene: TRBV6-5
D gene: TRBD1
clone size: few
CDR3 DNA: TGTGCCAGCAGTTACTCCGGACAGGCTTTCAAGGGACTCACCTTC
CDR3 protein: CASSYSGQAFKGLTF

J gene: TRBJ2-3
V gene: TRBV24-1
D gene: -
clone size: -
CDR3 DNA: TGTGCCACCAGTATCACAGCTAGCACAGATACGCAGTATTTT
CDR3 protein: CATSITASTDTQYF